The 2 T cell receptor beta chains below come from one sample, sequenced in a study of blood T cell repertoires in COVID-19. The method was immunoSEQ multiplex PCR; TCRdb's version includes in-frame clones alone and lacks a portion of them. The sample contains approximately 250,000 clones, almost 85% of which appear only once. Sequences were obtained from PBMCs or T cells enriched from blood (not recorded which). Receptors originate from a man between 35 and 55 years old who had recovered from COVID-19.

V and J are TRBV5-1 and TRBJ2-2; 8 nucleotides match TRBD1. This CDR3 is 15 amino acids long. Trimming cost V 5 bases and J 1 base; bases outside gene matches: 4. Germline V gives CDR1 SGHRS, CDR2 YFSETQ. The CDR3 protein is CASRIGTGNTGELFF. The CDR3 nucleotides read TGCGCCAGCAGAATCGGGACAGGGAACACCGGGGAGCTGTTTTTT.

This sequence joins TRBV6-6 and TRBJ2-7; 7 bases are a match to TRBD1. CDR1 and CDR2 from the germline V gene are MNHNY and SVGAGI (reference sequence). The CDR3 sequence is 12 residues long. V lost 7 bases to trimming and J lost 2 bases; unmatched junction nucleotides: 2. The DNA for the CDR3 is TGTGCCAGCATGGGACAGACCTACGAGCAGTACTTC. Translated: CASMGQTYEQYF.